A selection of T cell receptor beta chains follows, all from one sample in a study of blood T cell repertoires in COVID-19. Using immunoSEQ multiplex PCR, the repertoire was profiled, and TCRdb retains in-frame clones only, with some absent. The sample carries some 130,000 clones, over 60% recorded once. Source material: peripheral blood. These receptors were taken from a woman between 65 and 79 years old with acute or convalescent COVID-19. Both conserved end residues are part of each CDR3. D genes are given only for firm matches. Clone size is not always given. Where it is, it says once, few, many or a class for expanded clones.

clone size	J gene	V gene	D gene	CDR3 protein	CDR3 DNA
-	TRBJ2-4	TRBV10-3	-	CAIRSDAKNIQYF	TGTGCCATCAGGAGCGATGCCAAAAACATTCAGTACTTC
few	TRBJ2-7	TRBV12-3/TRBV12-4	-	CASSLVQGYEQYF	TGTGCCAGCAGTTTAGTACAGGGTTACGAGCAGTACTTC
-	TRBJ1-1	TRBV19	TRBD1	CASSLTGAGNAFF	TGTGCCAGTAGTCTCACAGGGGCAGGTAACGCTTTCTTT
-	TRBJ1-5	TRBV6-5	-	CASSYGGGQPQHF	TGTGCCAGCAGTTACGGGGGAGGGCAGCCCCAGCATTTT
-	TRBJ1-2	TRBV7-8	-	CASSLGQDYGYTF	TGTGCCAGCAGCTTAGGACAGGACTATGGCTACACCTTC
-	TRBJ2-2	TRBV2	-	CASSEGQFAGELFF	TGTGCCAGCAGTGAAGGGCAGTTCGCCGGGGAGCTGTTTTTT
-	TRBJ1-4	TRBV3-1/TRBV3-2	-	CASSQGATNEKLFF	TGTGCCAGCAGTCAGGGCGCAACTAATGAAAAACTGTTTTTT
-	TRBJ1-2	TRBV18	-	CASSPSRGLTDTF	TGTGCCAGCTCACCTTCGCGGGGCCTGACGGACACCTTC
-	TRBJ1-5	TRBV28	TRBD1	CASSFHGQGNQPQHF	TGTGCCAGCAGTTTTCATGGACAGGGGAATCAGCCCCAGCATTTT
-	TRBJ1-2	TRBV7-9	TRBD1	CASTVGQGASGYTF	TGTGCCAGCACTGTCGGACAGGGGGCATCTGGCTACACCTTC
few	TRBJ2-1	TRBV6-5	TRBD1	CASSSGTGGYNEQFF	TGTGCCAGCAGTTCCGGGACAGGGGGCTATAATGAGCAGTTCTTC
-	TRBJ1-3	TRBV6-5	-	CASSPVTGPGNTIYF	TGTGCCAGCAGCCCGGTCACAGGGCCTGGAAACACCATATATTTT
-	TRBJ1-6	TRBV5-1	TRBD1	CASSGDSIGSNSPLHF	TGCGCCAGCAGCGGGGACAGCATAGGGTCTAATTCACCCCTCCACTTT
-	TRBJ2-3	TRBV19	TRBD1	CASSTSDRGDTQYF	TGTGCCAGTAGTACCTCGGACAGGGGGGATACGCAGTATTTT
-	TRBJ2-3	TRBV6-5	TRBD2	CASRSGLAADTQYF	TGTGCCAGCAGGTCGGGACTAGCCGCAGATACGCAGTATTTT
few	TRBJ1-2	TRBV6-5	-	CASSLDGSWGYTF	TGTGCCAGCAGCTTAGACGGGAGCTGGGGCTACACCTTC
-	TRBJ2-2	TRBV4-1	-	CASSHNLGLRTGELFF	TGCGCCAGCAGCCATAACCTCGGACTACGCACCGGGGAGCTGTTTTTT
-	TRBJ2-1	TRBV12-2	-	CASRLEPDRVHGNEQFF	TGTGCAAGTCGCTTAGAGCCTGACAGGGTACATGGCAATGAGCAGTTCTTC
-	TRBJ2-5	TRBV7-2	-	CASSYSYGRETQYF	TGTGCCAGCAGCTACTCATATGGGAGGGAGACCCAGTACTTC
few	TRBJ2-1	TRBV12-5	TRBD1	CASALNAGQGVHNEQFF	TGTGCTAGTGCCCTAAACGCGGGACAGGGGGTCCACAATGAGCAGTTCTTC
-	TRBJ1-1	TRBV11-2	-	CASSSREMNTEAFF	TGTGCCAGCAGCTCTCGGGAGATGAACACTGAAGCTTTCTTT
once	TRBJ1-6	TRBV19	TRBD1	CASLDRENSPLHF	TGTGCCAGTCTAGACAGGGAAAATTCACCCCTCCACTTT
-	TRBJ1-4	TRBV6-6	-	CASSPTGPDEKLFF	TGTGCCAGCAGCCCTACAGGGCCGGATGAAAAACTGTTTTTT
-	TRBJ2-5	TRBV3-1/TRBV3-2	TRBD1	CASSRGTGQETQYF	TGTGCCAGCAGCCGAGGGACAGGCCAAGAGACCCAGTACTTC
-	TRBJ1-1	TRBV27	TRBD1	CASSTRGVGTEAFF	TGTGCCAGCAGTACCAGGGGGGTCGGCACTGAAGCTTTCTTT
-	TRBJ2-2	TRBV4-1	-	CASSSPPLPELFF	TGCGCCAGCAGCTCCCCTCCCCTCCCCGAGCTGTTTTTT
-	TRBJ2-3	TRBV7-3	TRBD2	CASSWTSGSTDTQYF	TGTGCCAGCAGCTGGACTAGCGGGAGCACAGATACGCAGTATTTT
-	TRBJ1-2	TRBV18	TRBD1	CASSLVGTGGNYGYTF	TGTGCCAGCTCACTGGTAGGCACAGGGGGCAACTATGGCTACACCTTC
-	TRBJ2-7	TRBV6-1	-	CASSERYEQYF	TGTGCCAGCAGTGAACGGTACGAGCAGTACTTC
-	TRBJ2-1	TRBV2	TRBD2	CASGAAGGDEQFF	TGTGCCAGTGGGGCAGCGGGAGGGGATGAGCAGTTCTTC
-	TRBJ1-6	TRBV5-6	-	CASSPYSSYNSPLHF	TGTGCCAGCAGCCCGTATAGCTCCTATAATTCACCCCTCCACTTT
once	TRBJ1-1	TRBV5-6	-	CASSLTGTEAFF	TGTGCCAGCAGCTTGACAGGGACTGAAGCTTTCTTT
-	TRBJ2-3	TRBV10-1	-	CASSESLATSTDTQYF	TGCGCCAGCAGTGAGTCCCTAGCGACAAGCACAGATACGCAGTATTTT
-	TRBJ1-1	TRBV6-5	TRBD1	CASSYSRQGDTEAFF	TGTGCCAGCAGTTACTCGAGACAGGGGGACACTGAAGCTTTCTTT
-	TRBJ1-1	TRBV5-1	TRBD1	CASSPGTGVTEAFF	TGCGCCAGCAGCCCCGGGACAGGGGTGACTGAAGCTTTCTTT
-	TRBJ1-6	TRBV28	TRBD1	CASSPSRQGSTNSPLHF	TGTGCCAGCAGTCCCAGCCGACAGGGTTCGACTAATTCACCCCTCCACTTT
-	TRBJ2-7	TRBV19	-	CASSIEASSYEQYF	TGTGCCAGTAGTATTGAGGCGAGCTCCTACGAGCAGTACTTC
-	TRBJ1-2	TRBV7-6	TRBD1	CASSSGQARGGYTF	TGTGCCAGCAGCTCGGGACAGGCCCGGGGTGGCTACACCTTC
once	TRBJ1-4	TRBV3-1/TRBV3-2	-	CASSQQGTNEKLFF	TGTGCCAGCAGCCAACAGGGTACTAATGAAAAACTGTTTTTT
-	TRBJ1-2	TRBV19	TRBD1	CASSIETGGYPNYGYTF	TGTGCCAGTAGTATCGAGACAGGGGGATACCCTAACTATGGCTACACCTTC
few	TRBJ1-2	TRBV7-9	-	CASSLYDMRNYGYTF	TGTGCCAGCAGCCTATATGATATGAGAAACTATGGCTACACCTTC
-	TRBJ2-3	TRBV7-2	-	CASSLARGDTQYF	TGTGCCAGCAGCTTAGCGCGGGGAGATACGCAGTATTTT
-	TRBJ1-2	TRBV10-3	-	CAIMGPNYGYTF	TGTGCCATCATGGGCCCTAACTATGGCTACACCTTC
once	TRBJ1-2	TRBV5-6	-	CASSSTGFEYGYTF	TGTGCCAGCAGCTCCACGGGATTCGAGTATGGCTACACCTTC
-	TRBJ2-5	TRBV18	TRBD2	CASSHSGGGETQYF	TGTGCCAGCTCTCATAGCGGGGGAGGAGAGACCCAGTACTTC
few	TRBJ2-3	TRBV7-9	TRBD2	CASSARGGATDTQYF	TGTGCCAGCAGCGCCCGCGGGGGAGCCACAGATACGCAGTATTTT
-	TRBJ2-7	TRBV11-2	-	CASSQALESYEQYF	TGTGCCAGCAGCCAAGCACTAGAAAGCTACGAGCAGTACTTC
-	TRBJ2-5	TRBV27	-	CASSLNPLRETQYF	TGTGCCAGCAGTTTGAATCCGTTGAGGGAGACCCAGTACTTC
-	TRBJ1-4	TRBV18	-	CASSPRAGEPFF	TGTGCCAGCTCACCACGCGCAGGGGAACCGTTTTTT
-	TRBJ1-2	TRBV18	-	CASSHRESADGYTF	TGTGCCAGCTCACACAGGGAATCGGCTGATGGCTACACCTTC
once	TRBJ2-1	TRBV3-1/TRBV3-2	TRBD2	CASSRLAGGRNEQFF	TGTGCCAGCAGCCGACTAGCGGGAGGACGAAATGAGCAGTTCTTC
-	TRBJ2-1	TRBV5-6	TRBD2	CASSLRVGGRAPEQFF	TGTGCCAGCAGCTTGCGGGTGGGCGGGAGAGCACCTGAGCAGTTCTTC
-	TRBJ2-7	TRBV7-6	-	CASSLGRGEGYEQYF	TGTGCCAGCAGCTTAGGGAGGGGAGAAGGCTACGAGCAGTACTTC
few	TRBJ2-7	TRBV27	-	CASRIRGSASEAYEQYF	TGTGCCAGCAGGATTAGGGGATCGGCTAGCGAAGCCTACGAGCAGTACTTC